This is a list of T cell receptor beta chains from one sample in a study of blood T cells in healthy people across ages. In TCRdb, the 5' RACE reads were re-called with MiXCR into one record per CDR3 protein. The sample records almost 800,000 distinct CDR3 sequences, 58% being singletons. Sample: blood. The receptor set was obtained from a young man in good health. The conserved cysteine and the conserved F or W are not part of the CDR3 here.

CDR3: ASSEFKQGRGETQY; J: TRBJ2-5; V: TRBV10-2
CDR3: ASRSTGIHEQY; J: TRBJ2-7; V: TRBV28
CDR3: ASSQSSQGASGAF; J: TRBJ1-1; V: TRBV3-1
CDR3: ASSLEGGGDIQY; J: TRBJ2-4; V: TRBV5-1
CDR3: SAPEGEGNEQF; J: TRBJ2-1; V: TRBV20-1
CDR3: ASSFSQANVLT; J: TRBJ2-6; V: TRBV27
CDR3: ASTVVPQETQY; J: TRBJ2-5; V: TRBV12-3/TRBV12-4
CDR3: ASSTGTGESGELF; J: TRBJ2-2; V: TRBV6-6
CDR3: ASSPQGTLVVNEQF; J: TRBJ2-1; V: TRBV12-3/TRBV12-4
CDR3: SAKLVVETQY; J: TRBJ2-5; V: TRBV20-1
CDR3: SLQGAGEGYT; J: TRBJ1-2; V: TRBV29-1
CDR3: ASSQEGGRAGANVLT; J: TRBJ2-6; V: TRBV4-3
CDR3: ASNPQGWASEAF; J: TRBJ1-1; V: TRBV12-3/TRBV12-4
CDR3: SAPNLGEVSGELF; J: TRBJ2-2; V: TRBV20-1
CDR3: ASSFDPGYNEQF; J: TRBJ2-1; V: TRBV7-3
CDR3: ASSQNPGQAIDNEQF; J: TRBJ2-1; V: TRBV3-1
CDR3: ASRRRQRFSNQPQH; J: TRBJ1-5; V: TRBV7-9
CDR3: ASSLEVREYGYT; J: TRBJ1-2; V: TRBV7-2
CDR3: ASSKRGTTTDEQF; J: TRBJ2-1; V: TRBV6-1
CDR3: SARAGEYSPLH; J: TRBJ1-6; V: TRBV20-1
CDR3: ASTNRIQGVY; J: TRBJ2-3; V: TRBV6-2/TRBV6-3
CDR3: ASSSGTSGIRGQY; J: TRBJ2-7; V: TRBV7-2
CDR3: SARTAGSNQPQH; J: TRBJ1-5; V: TRBV20-1
CDR3: SARPNYNEQF; J: TRBJ2-1; V: TRBV20-1
CDR3: ASSLMEGNAEAF; J: TRBJ1-1; V: TRBV7-6
CDR3: TSSPKGYEQY; J: TRBJ2-7; V: TRBV6-1
CDR3: AWNSGGTDNEQF; J: TRBJ2-1; V: TRBV30
CDR3: ASRPALTGNTQY; J: TRBJ2-3; V: TRBV28
CDR3: SARDPGVDEQY; J: TRBJ2-7; V: TRBV20-1
CDR3: SGHDRGTKY; J: TRBJ2-7; V: TRBV29-1
CDR3: ATSDGTGTVSGANVLT; J: TRBJ2-6; V: TRBV24-1
CDR3: ASSPNPGANVLT; J: TRBJ2-6; V: TRBV6-1